The 5 T cell receptor beta chains presented below share a single source sample, sequenced in a study of tumor-infiltrating lymphocytes in primary liver carcinoma. Blood RNA was derived from unsorted whole blood, and germline DNA was extracted too. With around 450 ng total RNA as template and a constant-region primer, TCR beta cDNA was made. A slightly modified ARM-PCR protocol with three nested multiplex PCR rounds produced these TCR beta libraries. It was with TRBV1-TRBV30 forward primers and a C-beta reverse primer that the first two PCR rounds were run, at around 11 cycles each. TCRdb re-called the multiplex PCR reads with MiXCR, one entry per CDR3 protein. The sample shows 310,000 or so distinct CDR3 sequences, about 61% of them seen only once. Sequences were obtained from peripheral blood. All receptors derive from a man in his forties with primary liver carcinoma and hepatitis B virus infection.

In regard to this clonotype: The junction shows a germline mismatch at one end, possibly a read error. The chain joins TRBV6-5 to TRBJ2-6, with 9 bases aligning to TRBD1. Per germline, CDR1 MNHEY and CDR2 SVGAGI. This CDR3 region has 16 residues. CDR3 in DNA: TGTGCCAGCAGTTATACAGGGGGCTATGGGACCAACGTCCTGACTTTC. Translated, it gives CASSYTGGYGTNVLTF.

With regard to this clonotype: A clone one base away is much larger, so this may be a read error. V and J are TRBV4-3 and TRBJ2-1; TRBD1 or TRBD2 may be the D gene (5 bases each). The CDR3 loop spans 13 amino acids. Germline lookup yields CDR1 LGHNA and CDR2 YSLEER. CDR3 amino acids: CAGSQDLGREQFF. For the CDR3, the DNA is TGCGCCGGCAGCCAAGACCTGGGACGTGAGCAGTTCTTC.

Points on this clonotype: Mismatch with germline at one junction end may stem from a read error. This CDR3 reads CASNSWVGSYNVQFF. The CDR3 nucleotides read TGTGCCAGCAACTCCTGGGTCGGGAGCTACAATGTGCAGTTCTTC. The chain carries TRBV11-2 and TRBJ2-1; possible D gene TRBD2, 6 bases. The CDR3 consists of 15 residues. Per germline, CDR1 SGHAT and CDR2 FQNNGV.

The gene calls are TRBV6-6 and TRBJ1-5; D is perhaps TRBD1 (5 bases). CDR3 size: 13 residues. The V gene's germline CDR1 is MNHNY and CDR2 SVGAGI (reference sequence). The germline V and J ends were trimmed by 6 bases and 12 bases, with 18 bases remaining between them. The CDR3 loop is CASSGTQNQNQHF. CDR3 bases: TGTGCCAGCAGCGGGACCCAGAATCAGAACCAGCATTTT.

This clonotype showed up many times. V gene TRBV10-3 combines with J gene TRBJ1-1; a weak D match, TRBD1 (5 bases). Trimming took 5 bases from V and 6 from J, leaving 10 bases between them. Germline V lookup: CDR1 ENHRY, CDR2 SYGVKD. CDR3 length equals 12 residues. The CDR3 reads CAISSRDAEAFF. In DNA form, the CDR3 reads TGTGCCATCAGTAGCAGGGACGCTGAAGCTTTCTTT.